The next 28 T cell receptor beta chains were all read from a single sample in a study of T cell responses to AZD1222 COVID-19 vaccine. Measured with immunoSEQ multiplex PCR; TCRdb has only the in-frame clones, and not every one. The sample holds about 130,000 clones; approximately 90% are singletons and the top ten take approximately 1.4%. The sample in question was peripheral blood, obtained on day 0 of AZD1222 vaccination. These receptors were taken from an adult in good health.

The V gene is TRBV29-1, the J gene TRBJ1-4; D uncertain. Germline V gene data show CDR1 as SQVTM and CDR2 as ANQGSEA. The CDR3 spans 13 residues. V gave up 4 bases and J gave up 1 base, with 7 bases separating them. Written as DNA, the CDR3 is TGCAGCGTTGCCGAGCAAACTAATGAAAAACTGTTTTTT. It translates to CSVAEQTNEKLFF.

This clone turned up a few times. The chain joins TRBV4-1 to TRBJ1-1, with TRBD1 matching over 7 bases. The germline V gene has CDR1 MGHRA and CDR2 YSYEKL. The CDR3 sequence is 15 residues long. Trimming at V came to 6 bases and at J to 6 bases, leaving 13 bases not matched to a gene. The CDR3 spells CASSTLGRGKPEAFF. As DNA, the CDR3 is TGCGCCAGCAGTACTCTGGGCAGGGGGAAACCTGAAGCTTTCTTT.

The rearrangement links TRBV6-4 to TRBJ2-7; D is unresolved. Trimming took off 0 bases at V and 4 bases at J, with 7 bases between the two ends. The CDR3 length is 13 residues. Germline lookup yields CDR1 MRHNA and CDR2 SNTAGT. The CDR3 sequence is CASSDSLRYEQYF. CDR3 bases: TGTGCCAGCAGTGACTCTTTGAGGTACGAGCAGTACTTC.

The sample holds one count of this clone. The chain is built from TRBV28 and TRBJ1-2, with TRBD1 identical over 9 bases. V was clipped by 6 bases and J by 7 bases; unmatched bases: 12. Germline assignment: CDR1 MDHEN and CDR2 SYDVKM. The CDR3 covers 15 residues. This CDR3 is CASSIRQGGRRGYTF. The CDR3 DNA sequence: TGTGCCAGCAGCATCAGACAGGGGGGCAGGCGTGGCTACACCTTC.

J is TRBJ1-5 and V is TRBV27, with 9 positions matching TRBD1. In germline, CDR1 is MNHEY, CDR2 SMNVEV (reference sequence). CDR3 length: 15 amino acids. V lost 6 bases, J lost 2 bases, and 5 bases stayed unmatched. CDR3 bases: TGTGCCAGCAGCCACAGGGGGCGGGGCAATCAGCCCCAGCATTTT. Amino acids: CASSHRGRGNQPQHF.

The chain couples TRBV7-6 to TRBJ1-4, with 7 bases fitting TRBD1. This CDR3 spans 16 amino acids. Germline CDR1 is SGHVS and CDR2 is FNYEAQ. V lost 4 bases, J lost 3 bases, and 8 bases stayed unmatched. CDR3: CASSSGPRGANEKLFF. In nucleotides, the CDR3 is TGTGCCAGCAGCTCGGGCCCCAGGGGGGCTAATGAAAAACTGTTTTTT. The variable domain in full, completed from reference TRBV7-6 and TRBJ1-4, reads GAGVSQSPRYKVTKRGQDVALRCDPISGHVSLYWYRQALGQGPEFLTYFNYEAQQDKSGLPNDRFSAERPEGSISTLTIQRTEQRDSAMYRCASSSGPRGANEKLFFGSGTQLSVL.

The DNA of the CDR3 is TGTGCCAGCAGCTTAGTCCCGGGACACAGGGGAGGTAACACAGATACGCAGTATTTT. Amino acids: CASSLVPGHRGGNTDTQYF. The chain recombines TRBV7-2 with TRBJ2-3, with D possibly TRBD1 on 7 matching bases. V shed 1 base and J shed 2 bases, with 22 bases lying between them. The CDR3 runs to 19 residues. Germline CDR1 reads SGHTA; CDR2 reads FQGNSA.

V and J are TRBV27 and TRBJ2-5, with 7 bases aligning to TRBD1. Germline V lookup: CDR1 MNHEY, CDR2 SMNVEV (reference sequence). J was trimmed by 5 bases and V by 3 bases; bases with no gene match: 3. This CDR3 contains 13 residues. Here the CDR3 reads CASSFKGAETQYF. The CDR3 DNA reads as TGTGCCAGCAGTTTCAAGGGGGCCGAGACCCAGTACTTC.

This clone has a handful of counts. The chain has TRBV3-1 (or the pseudogene TRBV3-2) and TRBJ1-4, with 9 bases lining up with TRBD1. The germline V gene has CDR1 LGHDT and CDR2 YNNKEL (reference sequence). V gave up 4 bases and J gave up 8 bases; unmatched junction bases: 8. The CDR3 totals 15 residues. This CDR3 reads CASSRPTGGFEKLFF. The DNA of the CDR3 is TGTGCCAGCAGCCGACCGACAGGGGGATTCGAAAAACTGTTTTTT.

This chain joins TRBV14 and TRBJ1-1, with no clear D. The CDR3 totals 14 residues. With 3 bases removed from V and 0 bases from J, the gap between germline ends came to 8 bases. Germline CDR1 and CDR2: SGHDN and FVKESK. CDR3 in DNA: TGTGCCAGCAGCCAGTCGAGCGTGAACACTGAAGCTTTCTTT. Residues: CASSQSSVNTEAFF.

The chain uses TRBV6-5 and TRBJ1-3; 7 bases are shared with TRBD1. Per the germline V gene, CDR1 is MNHEY and CDR2 is SVGAGI. The CDR3 extends over 14 amino acids. Trimming at V came to 4 bases and at J to 2 bases, leaving 2 bases not matched to a gene. As DNA, the CDR3 is TGTGCCAGCAGTTCAGGGGGTACTGGAAACACCATATATTTT. Translated, it gives CASSSGGTGNTIYF.

V is TRBV24-1 and J is TRBJ2-1; possibly TRBD1 or TRBD2 for D (5 bases each). This CDR3 region has 14 residues. The V and J ends lost 7 bases and 2 bases respectively, with 11 bases between them. The V gene's germline CDR1 is KGHDR and CDR2 SFDVKD. CDR3 region: CATRPSGPYNEQFF. The CDR3, as DNA: TGTGCCACCAGACCATCGGGACCCTACAATGAGCAGTTCTTC.

This clone was counted a single time. CDR3 sequence: CASSRDLPGRGSTF. In nucleotides, the CDR3 is TGTGCCAGCAGCCGGGACCTTCCGGGACGGGGAAGCACCTTC. V gene TRBV7-2 combines with J gene TRBJ1-2, with D perhaps matching TRBD1 (5 bases). Germline-derived CDR1 and CDR2 are SGHTA and FQGNSA. The CDR3 sequence is 14 residues long. The ends were cut back, 5 bases at V and 13 bases at J, with 23 bases in the middle.

In regard to this clone: The junction and the germline gene differ at one end; a read error may be behind it. The J gene is TRBJ1-1, the V gene TRBV24-1; 7 nucleotides line up with TRBD1. Per germline, CDR1 KGHDR and CDR2 SFDVKD. The CDR3 consists of 15 residues. The CDR3 nucleotides read TGTGCCACCAGTGACCCGACAGGGCCCAACACTAAAGCTTTCTTT. It specifies CATSDPTGPNTKAFF.

This chain joins TRBV7-2 and TRBJ1-6; 8 nucleotides line up with TRBD1. This CDR3 region has 15 residues. Germline V gene data show CDR1 as SGHTA and CDR2 as FQGNSA. V was clipped by 7 bases and J by 10 bases; unmatched bases: 12. The CDR3 spells CASKPDRVDWSPLHF. The DNA of the CDR3 is TGTGCCAGCAAGCCGGACAGGGTGGATTGGTCACCCCTCCACTTT.

The gene calls are TRBV12-5 and TRBJ2-3, with D unresolved. Germline loops: CDR1 LGHNT, CDR2 FRNRAP. Trimming pared 5 bases from V and 4 bases from J, leaving 10 bases between. The CDR3 contains 13 residues. The CDR3 nucleotides read TGTGCTAGTGGTGCCGGAAATGCAGATACGCAGTATTTT. This encodes CASGAGNADTQYF.

The genes are TRBV18 and TRBJ2-1; D is unclear. The CDR3 covers 13 residues. Deletions cut 0 bases from V and 7 bases from J, with 7 bases between. The germline V gene has CDR1 KGHSH and CDR2 LQKENI. The CDR3 sequence: CASSPPSINEQFF. As DNA, the CDR3 is TGTGCCAGCTCACCACCGTCAATTAATGAGCAGTTCTTC.

This chain connects TRBV6-5 to TRBJ2-3, with D possibly TRBD1 on 6 matching bases. Trimming took off 10 bases at V and 2 bases at J, with 16 bases between the two ends. This CDR3 has 14 amino acids. Germline lookup yields CDR1 MNHEY and CDR2 SVGAGI. The CDR3 DNA reads as TGTGCCAAACAGGGAAGGTCTTACACAGATACGCAGTATTTT. Encoded protein: CAKQGRSYTDTQYF.

This clone was counted once. The chain carries TRBV18 and TRBJ1-6; TRBD1 is a possible D gene (6 bases). This CDR3 is built from 15 residues. The V and J ends lost 4 bases and 10 bases respectively, with 17 bases between them. CDR1 is KGHSH, CDR2 LQKENI, per germline. CDR3 sequence reads: CASSLDSLLRSPLHF. The CDR3 DNA reads TGTGCCAGCTCACTGGACAGCCTCCTAAGGTCACCCCTCCACTTT. The full variable domain, completed using reference TRBV18 and TRBJ1-6, is NAGVMQNPRHLVRRRGQEARLRCSPMKGHSHVYWYRQLPEEGLKFMVYLQKENIIDESGMPKERFSAEFPKEGPSILRIQQVVRGDSAAYFCASSLDSLLRSPLHFGNGTRLTVT.

J is TRBJ2-3 and V is TRBV29-1; D is undetermined. CDR1 is SQVTM, CDR2 ANQGSEA, per germline. The CDR3 is 11 amino acids. This chain's CDR3 is CSSGQPDTQYF. The CDR3 region has the DNA TGCAGTTCCGGGCAGCCAGATACGCAGTATTTT.

The chain uses TRBV12-3 or TRBV12-4 and TRBJ1-5, with no clear D. The ends were cut back, 5 bases at V and 10 bases at J, with 12 bases in the middle. The CDR3 contains 12 residues. Here the CDR3 DNA reads TGTGCCAGCAGTCCTGCCGGGGTTCCCCAGCATTTT. It yields the protein CASSPAGVPQHF.

The chain employs TRBV10-3 and TRBJ1-6, with D maybe TRBD1 (5 bases). Germline CDR1 reads ENHRY; CDR2 reads SYGVKD. The length of the CDR3 is 14 residues. Trimming shortened V by 3 bases and J by 10 bases, and 13 bases separated the two germline ends. This CDR3 is CAISEMGVGSPLHF. In DNA form, the CDR3 reads TGTGCCATCAGTGAAATGGGGGTAGGCTCACCCCTCCACTTT.

The chain links TRBV4-2 to TRBJ2-1, with D possibly matching TRBD2 (6 bases). This CDR3 has 15 amino acids. Trimming took off 0 bases at V and 9 bases at J, with 15 bases between the two ends. From germline, CDR1 is LGHNA and CDR2 YNFKEQ. CDR3 nucleotide sequence: TGTGCCAGCAGCCAAGATATCACTAGCCGGCTTGAGCAGTTCTTC. As protein: CASSQDITSRLEQFF.

V is TRBV9 and J is TRBJ1-6; D not certain. The CDR3 length is 14 residues. Trimming took 3 bases from V and 6 from J, leaving 10 bases between them. CDR1 and CDR2 from the germline V gene are SGDLS and YYNGEE. The CDR3 DNA is TGTGCCAGCAGCGGCGGACGGGTTAATTCACCCCTCCACTTT. It specifies CASSGGRVNSPLHF.

The count of this clone is one. V is TRBV28 and J is TRBJ1-5, with TRBD1 as a possible D gene (6 bases). CDR1 is MDHEN and CDR2 is SYDVKM in the germline V gene. The CDR3 consists of 14 residues. Deletions cut 5 bases from V and 6 bases from J, with 14 bases between. The CDR3 reads CASSRGGGGQPQHF. The CDR3 nucleotides are TGTGCCAGCAGTAGAGGGGGAGGGGGTCAGCCCCAGCATTTT.

The chain links TRBV9 to TRBJ2-6; D gene uncertain. Germline assignment: CDR1 SGDLS and CDR2 YYNGEE. V was cut by 4 bases and J by 1 base, with 6 bases left in between. The CDR3 has 14 amino acids. CDR3 sequence (DNA): TGTGCCAGCAGCCAGAGGTCTGGGGCCAACGTCCTGACTTTC. Protein product: CASSQRSGANVLTF.

CDR3 nucleotide sequence: TGTGCCAGCAGTTCCCAAAAAAACACCATATATTTT. Translating gives CASSSQKNTIYF. This chain connects TRBV6-5 to TRBJ1-3; D is ambiguous. The V gene's germline CDR1 is MNHEY and CDR2 SVGAGI. Trimming cost V 4 bases and J 6 bases, with 7 bases left between them. The CDR3 loop spans 12 amino acids.

V gene TRBV28 combines with J gene TRBJ1-1; D uncertain. There are 15 residues in the CDR3. The V end was cut by 5 bases, the J end by 1 base, with 14 bases between. Germline values: CDR1 MDHEN, CDR2 SYDVKM. CDR3 loop: CASSPLWQKNTEAFF. The CDR3 DNA sequence: TGTGCCAGCAGTCCCCTGTGGCAGAAGAACACTGAAGCTTTCTTT.